The T cell receptor (beta chain) described here comes from a study of radiotherapy plus CTLA-4 blockade in lung cancer. The overall study: Among patients, roughly 18% showed objective responses, and approximately 29% had disease control.

To note about this clone: Its antigen is not known.

Ipilimumab-mediated CTLA-4 blockade plus focal radiation was given to patients having chemo-refractory metastatic non-small-cell lung cancer. The protocol was immunoSEQ multiplex PCR, while the TCRdb copy is restricted to in-frame clones and leaves out a portion. Of some 46,000 clones in the sample, more than 70% are singletons; the top ten hold around 2.4%. Points from the study as a whole: Together with interferon-beta, which increased in serum after radiation, early dynamic changes in blood T cell clones were reportedly the best predictors of response. In blood, after radiotherapy plus ipilimumab, tumor-derived TCR clones expanded.

The sample here was peripheral blood, taken from a patient treated with radiotherapy plus ipilimumab. This clonotype was sampled from a human donor with non-small cell lung cancer whose response to radiotherapy plus ipilimumab could not be evaluated.

The CDR3 region has the DNA TGTGCCAGCAGTTTAACTGCAACTAATGAAAAACTGTTTTTT. It encodes CASSLTATNEKLFF. This sequence joins TRBV28 and TRBJ1-4; D remains unclear. From germline, CDR1 is MDHEN and CDR2 SYDVKM. Trimming cost V 2 bases and J 0 bases, with 4 bases left between them. There are 14 residues in the CDR3.